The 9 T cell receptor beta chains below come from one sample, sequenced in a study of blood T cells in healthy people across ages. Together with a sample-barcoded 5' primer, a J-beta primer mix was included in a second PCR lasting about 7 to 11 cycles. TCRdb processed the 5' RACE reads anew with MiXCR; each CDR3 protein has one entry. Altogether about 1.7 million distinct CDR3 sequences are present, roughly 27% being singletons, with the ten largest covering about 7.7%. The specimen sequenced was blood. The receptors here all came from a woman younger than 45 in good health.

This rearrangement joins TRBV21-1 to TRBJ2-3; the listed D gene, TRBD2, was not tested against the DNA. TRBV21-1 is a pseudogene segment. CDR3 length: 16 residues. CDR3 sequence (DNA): TGTGCCAGCAGCAGCGGACTAGCGGAACTCACAGATACGCAGTATTTT. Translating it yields CASSSGLAELTDTQYF.

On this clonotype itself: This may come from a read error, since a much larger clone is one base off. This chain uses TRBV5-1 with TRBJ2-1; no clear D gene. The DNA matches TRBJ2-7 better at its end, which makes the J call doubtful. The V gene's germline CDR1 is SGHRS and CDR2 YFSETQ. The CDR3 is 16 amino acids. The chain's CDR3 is CASSWKLLGSYNEQYF. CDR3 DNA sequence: TGCGCCAGCAGCTGGAAGCTCTTGGGCTCCTACAATGAGCAGTACTTC.

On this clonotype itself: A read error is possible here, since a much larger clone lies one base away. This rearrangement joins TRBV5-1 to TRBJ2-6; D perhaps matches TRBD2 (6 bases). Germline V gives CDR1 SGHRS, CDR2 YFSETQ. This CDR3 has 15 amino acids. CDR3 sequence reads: CASNLREAGANVLTF. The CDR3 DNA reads TGCGCCAGCAACTTGAGGGAGGCCGGGGCCAACGTCCTGACTTTC.

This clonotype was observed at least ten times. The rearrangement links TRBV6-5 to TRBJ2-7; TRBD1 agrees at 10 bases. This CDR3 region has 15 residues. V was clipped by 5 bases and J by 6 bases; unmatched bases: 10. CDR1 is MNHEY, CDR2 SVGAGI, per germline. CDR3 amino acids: CASSRAPGQGFEQYF. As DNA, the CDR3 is TGTGCCAGCAGTAGGGCCCCGGGACAGGGGTTCGAGCAGTACTTC.

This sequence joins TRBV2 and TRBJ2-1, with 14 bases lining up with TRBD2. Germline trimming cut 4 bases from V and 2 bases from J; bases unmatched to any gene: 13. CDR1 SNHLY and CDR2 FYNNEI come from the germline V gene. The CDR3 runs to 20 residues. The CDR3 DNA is TGTGCCAGCAGTGGTGACTCCGGGACTAGCGGGAGAGTGGCCTACAATGAGCAGTTCTTC. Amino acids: CASSGDSGTSGRVAYNEQFF.

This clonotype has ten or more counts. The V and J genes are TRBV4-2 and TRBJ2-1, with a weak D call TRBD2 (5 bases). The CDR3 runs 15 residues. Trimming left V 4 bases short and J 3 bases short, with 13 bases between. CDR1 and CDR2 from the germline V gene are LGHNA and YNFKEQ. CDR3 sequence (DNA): TGTGCCAGCAGCCCCAGCGGTCCGCTCTACAATGAGCAGTTCTTC. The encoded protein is CASSPSGPLYNEQFF.

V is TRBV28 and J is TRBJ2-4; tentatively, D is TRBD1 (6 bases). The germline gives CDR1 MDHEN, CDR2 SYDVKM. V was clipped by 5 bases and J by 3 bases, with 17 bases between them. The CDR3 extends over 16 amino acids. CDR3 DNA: TGTGCCAGCAGTACCCAGACAGGCCTAATCAAAAACATTCAGTACTTC. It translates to CASSTQTGLIKNIQYF. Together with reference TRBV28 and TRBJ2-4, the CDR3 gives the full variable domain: DVKVTQSSRYLVKRTGEKVFLECVQDMDHENMFWYRQDPGLGLRLIYFSYDVKMKEKGDIPEGYSVSREKKERFSLILESASTNQTSMYLCASSTQTGLIKNIQYFGAGTRLSVL.

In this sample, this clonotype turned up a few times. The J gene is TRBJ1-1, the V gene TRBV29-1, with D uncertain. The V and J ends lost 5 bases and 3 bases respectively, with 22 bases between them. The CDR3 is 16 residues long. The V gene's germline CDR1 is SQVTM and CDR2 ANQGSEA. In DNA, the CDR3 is TGCAGCGTTCACAAAGGTCCTCAACTAGTAGACACTGAAGCTTTCTTT. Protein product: CSVHKGPQLVDTEAFF.

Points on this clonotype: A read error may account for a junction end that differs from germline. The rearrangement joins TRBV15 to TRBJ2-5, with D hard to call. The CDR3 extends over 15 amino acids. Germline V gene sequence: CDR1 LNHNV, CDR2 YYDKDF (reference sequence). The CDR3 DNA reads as TGTGCCGCCAGCAGTGGCGAAACAAATCAAGAGACCCAGTACTTC. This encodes CAASSGETNQETQYF.